Listed below are T cell receptor beta chains from one sample, sequenced in a study of blood T cell repertoires in COVID-19. TCRdb keeps only in-frame clones here, not all; method: immunoSEQ multiplex PCR. In the table there are 90,000 or so clones, 83% of which are singletons. The sequenced sample consisted of peripheral blood. All receptors come from a human donor in a cohort sampled during active COVID-19. Each CDR3 is given with its conserved first and last residue.

j_gene,v_gene,CDR3aa
TRBJ1-5,TRBV6-1,CASSEWQGTGLGQPQHF
TRBJ2-1,TRBV27,CASSGTSGSYNEQFF
TRBJ2-1,TRBV5-1,CASSLDSGSTYNEQFF
TRBJ2-7,TRBV28,CASIGGWTYEQYF
TRBJ1-6,TRBV6-5,CASRRPGNSPLHF
TRBJ2-7,TRBV2,CASSSYGRAFYEQYF
TRBJ2-7,TRBV5-1,CASSAGQGYEQYF
TRBJ1-2,TRBV28,CASSSTGIANYGYTF
TRBJ1-2,TRBV5-8,CASSPGQRGYF
TRBJ1-3,TRBV28,CASSRLPTGGNTIYF
TRBJ1-2,TRBV28,CASSLVQGYGYTF
TRBJ1-6,TRBV7-8,CASSLKVGNNSPLHF
TRBJ1-1,TRBV18,CASSPGSGVHTEAFF
TRBJ1-1,TRBV6-5,CASRSGFYTEAFF
TRBJ2-7,TRBV6-6,CASSYSNAGSYEQYF
TRBJ2-7,TRBV5-1,CASSLGSPASEQYF
TRBJ2-2,TRBV27,CASSFISRTGELFF
TRBJ1-1,TRBV28,CASSPTQGAPEAFF
TRBJ1-3,TRBV6-5,CASCAERVANTIYF
TRBJ2-5,TRBV4-3,CASSPRTSGETQYF
TRBJ2-3,TRBV19,CASSGRTSGSTDTQYF
TRBJ2-1,TRBV7-9,CASSLGVGTRGNEQFF
TRBJ2-7,TRBV27,CASRDRAEQYF
TRBJ2-1,TRBV6-6,CASSFRGTSGYNEQFF
TRBJ2-2,TRBV18,CASSRETGNTGELFF
TRBJ2-5,TRBV5-6,CASSLTSGGLETQYF
TRBJ2-7,TRBV15,CATSRGTGTAYEQYF
TRBJ2-1,TRBV7-3,CASSPRTGEDYNEQFF
TRBJ1-1,TRBV10-3,CAISGGGNTEAFF
TRBJ2-1,TRBV15,CATSRDISGRAGNEQFF
TRBJ2-7,TRBV7-9,CASSLARSSYEQYF
TRBJ1-2,TRBV7-2,CASSFSGAGGARYGYTF
TRBJ1-6,TRBV7-3,CASSSGVRDSPLHF
TRBJ2-7,TRBV18,CASSPGEVAVSSYEQYF
TRBJ1-6,TRBV3-1/TRBV3-2,CASSPRAPYNSPLHF
TRBJ2-5,TRBV18,CASYQEETQYF
TRBJ2-5,TRBV5-1,CASRLAGVQETQYF
TRBJ2-2,TRBV20-1,CSASGTGILGELFF
TRBJ1-6,TRBV5-1,CASSSDRGPSPLHF
TRBJ1-1,TRBV14,CASSIQGSVKTEAFF
TRBJ1-2,TRBV28,CASSMAGTGAFLGYGYTF
TRBJ2-3,TRBV28,CASSIRQYTDTQYF
TRBJ2-3,TRBV5-1,CASGTRGAASTDTQYF
TRBJ1-1,TRBV5-1,CASSLGQGATEAFF
TRBJ2-1,TRBV4-1,CASGGDRDNYNEQFF
TRBJ2-5,TRBV6-6,CASSYSQAGETQYF
TRBJ1-1,TRBV30,CACSTGNTEAFF
TRBJ2-1,TRBV5-1,CASSLGTGGTSYNEQFF
TRBJ1-2,TRBV5-6,CASSLVELGARNYGYTF
TRBJ2-1,TRBV9,CASSVSPGLAGGNEQFF